This TCR beta chain is drawn from a study of shared clonotypes between healthy human individuals. Study-level results: Expectations were that clonotype sharing among donors would be affected by sequencing depth. Clonotypes shared by all four donors outscored non-shared clonotypes in generation probability. Only blood was sampled; tissue repertoires likely differ.

Source study methods: ImmunoSEQ junction-only sequences lacked quality scores, so their filtering differed. Using immunoSEQ multiplex PCR, the repertoire was profiled, and TCRdb retains in-frame clones only, with some absent. Clonal size and the V and J genes are those of that table, whereas D and trimming came from the DNA. The sample holds around 2,100,000 clones, approximately 94% seen once. Naive CD8 cells were CD45RO-negative, positively selected for CCR7, excluding terminally differentiated effector memory CD45RA+ cells. Notes on this clone: Its antigen is currently unknown.

Sequences were obtained from naive CD8+ T cells sorted from blood. This TCR was sampled from a man between 18 and 35 years old in good health.

CDR3 residues: CSVEDWTSGNYEQYF. The CDR3 region has the DNA TGCAGCGTTGAAGATTGGACTAGCGGAAATTACGAGCAGTACTTC. This chain connects TRBV29-1 to TRBJ2-7; TRBD2 agrees at 10 bases. Unmatched junction bases numbered 6, after V lost 0 bases and J lost 4 bases. Germline V gene sequence: CDR1 SQVTM, CDR2 ANQGSEA. The CDR3 has 15 amino acids.